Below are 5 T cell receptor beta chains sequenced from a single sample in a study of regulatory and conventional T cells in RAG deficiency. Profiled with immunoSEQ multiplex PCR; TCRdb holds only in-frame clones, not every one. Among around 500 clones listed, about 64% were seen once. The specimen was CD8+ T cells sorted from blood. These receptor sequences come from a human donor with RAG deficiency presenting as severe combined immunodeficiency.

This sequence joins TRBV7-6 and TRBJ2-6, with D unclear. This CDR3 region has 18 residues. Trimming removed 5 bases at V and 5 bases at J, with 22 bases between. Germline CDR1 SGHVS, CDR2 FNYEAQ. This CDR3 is CASSNMTISQSRANVLTF. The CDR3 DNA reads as TGTGCCAGCAGCAACATGACAATCTCACAAAGTCGGGCCAACGTCCTGACTTTC.

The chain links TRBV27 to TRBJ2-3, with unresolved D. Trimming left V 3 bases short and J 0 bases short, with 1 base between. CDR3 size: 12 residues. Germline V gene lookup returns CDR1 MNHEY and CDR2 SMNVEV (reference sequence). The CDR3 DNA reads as TGTGCCAGCAGTTTTAGCACAGATACGCAGTATTTT. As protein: CASSFSTDTQYF.

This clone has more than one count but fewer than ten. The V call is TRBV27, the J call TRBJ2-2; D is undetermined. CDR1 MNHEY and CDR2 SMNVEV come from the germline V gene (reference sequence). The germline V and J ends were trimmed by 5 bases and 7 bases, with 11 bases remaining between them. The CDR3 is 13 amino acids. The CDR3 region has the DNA TGTGCCAGCAGTGTTTTAGCCGTCGGGGAGCTGTTTTTT. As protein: CASSVLAVGELFF.

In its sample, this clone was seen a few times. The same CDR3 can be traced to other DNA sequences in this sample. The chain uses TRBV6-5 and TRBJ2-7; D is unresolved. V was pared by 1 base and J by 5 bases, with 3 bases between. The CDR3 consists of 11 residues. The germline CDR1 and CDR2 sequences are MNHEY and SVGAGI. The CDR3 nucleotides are TGTGCCAGCAGTTACTACCACGAGCAGTACTTC. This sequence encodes CASSYYHEQYF.

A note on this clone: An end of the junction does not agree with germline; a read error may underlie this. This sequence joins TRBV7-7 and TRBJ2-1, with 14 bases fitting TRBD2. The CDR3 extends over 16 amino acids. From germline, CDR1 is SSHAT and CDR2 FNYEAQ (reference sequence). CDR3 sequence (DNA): TGTGCTAGCAGCTTAAGACTAGCGGGAGGGCTGCATGAGCAGTTCTTC. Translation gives CASSLRLAGGLHEQFF. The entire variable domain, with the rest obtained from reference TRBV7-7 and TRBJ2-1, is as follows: GAGVSQSPRYKVTKRGQDVTLRCDPISSHATLYWYQQALGQGPEFLTYFNYEAQPDKSGLPSDRFSAERPEGSISTLTIQRTEQRDSAMYRCASSLRLAGGLHEQFFGPGTRLTVL.